What follows are 8 T cell receptor beta chains derived from one specimen sequenced in a study of cytomegalovirus exposure and HLA in healthy donors. It was with 60 Vbeta and 13 Jbeta primers that the PCR ran. The method was immunoSEQ multiplex PCR; TCRdb's version includes in-frame clones alone and lacks a portion of them. The repertoire holds fewer than 85,000 clones, with 60% to 85% as singletons. The sample was PBMCs. These receptor sequences come from a man younger than 35 in good health and CMV-seropositive.

The chain recombines TRBV10-1 with TRBJ2-2, with 10 bases fitting TRBD1. The CDR3 covers 14 residues. Unmatched junction bases numbered 1, after V lost 4 bases and J lost 5 bases. Per the germline V gene, CDR1 is WNHNN and CDR2 is SYGVQD (reference sequence). The CDR3 DNA reads as TGCGCCAGCAGTGGGGACAGGGGAACCGGGGAGCTGTTTTTT. Translated: CASSGDRGTGELFF.

CDR3 coding DNA: TGTGCCAGCAGCCCGGGACAGGGTTGGAATGAGCAGTTCTTC. This codes for CASSPGQGWNEQFF. The chain recombines TRBV7-3 with TRBJ2-1; 9 nucleotides match TRBD1. Trimming cost V 5 bases and J 7 bases; bases outside gene matches: 6. The CDR3 sequence is 14 residues long. Germline V CDR1 and CDR2: SGHTA, FQGTGA.

The J gene is TRBJ2-7, the V gene TRBV7-6; 10 bases are shared with TRBD2. V was clipped by 1 base and J by 5 bases; unmatched bases: 17. Germline values: CDR1 SGHVS, CDR2 FNYEAQ. The length of the CDR3 is 19 residues. CDR3 residues: CASSLGGWGGAGGPNEQYF. In DNA, the CDR3 is TGTGCCAGCAGCTTAGGTGGGTGGGGTGGAGCGGGAGGGCCCAACGAGCAGTACTTC.

V is TRBV6-5 and J is TRBJ2-3, with a tentative D call TRBD2 (5 bases). This CDR3 has 15 amino acids. CDR1 is MNHEY, CDR2 SVGAGI, per germline. V was cut by 4 bases and J by 5 bases, with 16 bases left in between. CDR3 in amino acids: CASSSVASRGDTQYF. The CDR3 DNA follows: TGTGCCAGCAGTTCGGTAGCCAGCCGGGGAGATACGCAGTATTTT.

This sequence joins TRBV29-1 and TRBJ2-1; 7 nucleotides agree with TRBD2. From germline, CDR1 is SQVTM and CDR2 ANQGSEA. With 7 bases clipped from V and 7 bases from J, the junction kept 13 bases outside the gene matches. The CDR3 consists of 14 residues. Here the CDR3 reads CSGGRLAALNEQFF. The CDR3 nucleotides are TGCAGCGGGGGTCGGCTAGCGGCCCTAAATGAGCAGTTCTTC.

The chain is built from TRBV7-3 and TRBJ2-1, with 11 nucleotides matching TRBD2. After removal of 5 bases from V and 7 bases from J, the junction contained 10 bases not matched to a gene. CDR3 length equals 16 residues. Germline V CDR1 and CDR2: SGHTA, FQGTGA. Here the CDR3 DNA reads TGTGCCAGCAGCCATAGCGGGAGGGCCTTTTTGAATGAGCAGTTCTTC. It is translated as CASSHSGRAFLNEQFF.

There are a few counts of this clone. The chain has TRBV9 and TRBJ1-1, with 11 bases aligning to TRBD1. Germline V gene sequence: CDR1 SGDLS, CDR2 YYNGEE. The CDR3 contains 15 residues. The ends lost 4 bases at V and 1 base at J; junction bases unmatched: 3. The DNA for the CDR3 is TGTGCCAGCAGCAGGACAGGGGGCGAGAACACTGAAGCTTTCTTT. This gives the protein CASSRTGGENTEAFF.

The chain has TRBV29-1 and TRBJ2-5; 12 nucleotides align to TRBD2. The V gene end was trimmed by 2 bases and the J gene end by 4 bases; junction bases not matched to a gene: 8. The CDR3 has 16 amino acids. The germline V gene encodes CDR1 SQVTM and CDR2 ANQGSEA. The CDR3 is CSVEILAGGPRETQYF. In DNA, the CDR3 is TGCAGCGTTGAAATTCTAGCGGGAGGGCCTCGAGAGACCCAGTACTTC.